This entry is about one TCR beta chain. Its target antigen remains unknown. Per-nucleotide qualities are absent, and no much larger clonotype sits a single base away. The data belong to a study of cytotoxic CD8 clonotypes in ibrutinib-treated CLL (dated by TCRdb to the early 2020s). Turning to the overall study: In this cohort, approximately 14 patients were treatment-naive and approximately 10 were relapsed/refractory, while roughly 17 had unmutated IGHV. Partial responses were observed in about 24 patients and complete responses in 2; after a median follow-up of around 68 months, remission was maintained in approximately 14 patients and progression was observed in some 12. The response samples were drawn at a median of approximately 11 months into treatment, with a range of about 6 to 36 months. On average, each sample yielded about 250,000 productive templates and 80,000 to 95,000 productive rearrangements. Longitudinal samples were obtainable from about 30% of the roughly 90 participants in the trial. Cryopreserved peripheral blood mononuclear cells were collected before treatment, at response, and at either disease progression or sustained remission. Every remission and progressive disease sample was obtained while ibrutinib was still being received by the patients. Beyond this particular receptor, the publication reports: Clonality rose at ibrutinib response, remained stable during sustained remission, and dropped back toward baseline at progression. Public clonotypes were rare and either shrank or stayed stable during treatment, and the rise in clonality at ibrutinib response reflected expansion of private clonotypes. Sampling times were not matched between sustained-remission and progressing patients, and lymph node repertoires were not studied. At baseline, clonality was higher than in age-matched healthy donors and showed a strong correlation with circulating CD8+ T-cell counts.

CDR1 and CDR2, per the germline V gene, are SGHVS and FNYEAQ. From the cysteine up to the phenylalanine, the CDR3 has a length of 14 residues. Just the 42-base CDR3 DNA is kept, in frame starting at base 1. The junction shows trimming of 5 bases on V and 9 bases on J, and the gene matches do not reach 9 bases of it. On a MiSeq, deep resolution sequencing aimed for a depth between 1 in 1 million and 1 in 200,000 T cells, with each clonotype covered 10x on average. The immunoSEQ hsTCRB Kit was used to generate the TCR beta libraries. In the source study's methods: The data were analyzed with ImmunoSEQ Analyzer and ImmunoSEQ Data Assistant, and V, D and J gene assignments followed IMGT definitions. Clonality, with values ranging from 0 to 1, was calculated as one minus the normalized Shannon entropy of productive rearrangement frequencies. Only overrepresented clonotypes making up at least 0.05% of each patient's repertoire were included in the public clonotype analysis. Thirteen age-matched healthy donor repertoires from immuneACCESS served as clonality controls. The clones in this table, taken by TCRdb from immuneACCESS, are in-frame only. Not every clone is retained; where verified, under half of the shortfall comes from an unresolved V gene, and the cause of the rest is unknown. The D gene and trimming were derived from the DNA, and the V and J assignments and clone size from that table. This sample is represented by 330,000 or so clones; 67% of them were singletons. Clones ranked in the top ten supply around 6.5% of the sample.

Roughly 2.2 micrograms of genomic DNA were extracted from cryopreserved PBMCs for TCR beta library preparation. High-throughput TCR beta sequencing was performed on longitudinal blood samples from CLL patients receiving ibrutinib monotherapy. Patients were enrolled in a phase 2 open-label single-center ibrutinib monotherapy trial. The sequencing here drew on PBMCs, taken after 36 months of ibrutinib treatment. This sequence uses TRBV7-6 and TRBJ2-1; 8 of the junction bases match TRBD2. This receptor was taken from a human donor with chronic lymphocytic leukemia. The CDR3 corresponds to CASSEQFRGGEQFF. The nucleotides are TGTGCCAGCAGCGAACAGTTCCGGGGGGGTGAGCAGTTCTTC.